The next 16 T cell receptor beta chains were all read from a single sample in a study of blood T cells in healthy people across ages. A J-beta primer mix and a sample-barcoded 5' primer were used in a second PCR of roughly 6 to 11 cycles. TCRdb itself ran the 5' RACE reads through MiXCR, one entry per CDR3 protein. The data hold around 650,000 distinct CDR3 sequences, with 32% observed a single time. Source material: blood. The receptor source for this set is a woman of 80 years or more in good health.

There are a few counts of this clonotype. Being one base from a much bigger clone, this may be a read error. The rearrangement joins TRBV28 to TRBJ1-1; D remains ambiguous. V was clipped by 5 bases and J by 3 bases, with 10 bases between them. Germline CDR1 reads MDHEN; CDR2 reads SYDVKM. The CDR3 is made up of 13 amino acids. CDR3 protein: CASSTGRDTEAFF. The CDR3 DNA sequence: TGTGCCAGCAGTACGGGTCGTGACACTGAAGCTTTCTTT. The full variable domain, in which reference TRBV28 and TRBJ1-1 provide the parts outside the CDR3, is DVKVTQSSRYLVKRTGEKVFLECVQDMDHENMFWYRQDPGLGLRLIYFSYDVKMKEKGDIPEGYSVSREKKERFSLILESASTNQTSMYLCASSTGRDTEAFFGQGTRLTVV.

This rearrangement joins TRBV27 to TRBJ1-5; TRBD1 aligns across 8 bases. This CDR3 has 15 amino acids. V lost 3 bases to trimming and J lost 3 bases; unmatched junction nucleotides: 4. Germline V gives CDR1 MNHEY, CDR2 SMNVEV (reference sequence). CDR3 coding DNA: TGTGCCAGCAGTTTTCAGGACAGGGACAATCAGCCCCAGCATTTT. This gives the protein CASSFQDRDNQPQHF.

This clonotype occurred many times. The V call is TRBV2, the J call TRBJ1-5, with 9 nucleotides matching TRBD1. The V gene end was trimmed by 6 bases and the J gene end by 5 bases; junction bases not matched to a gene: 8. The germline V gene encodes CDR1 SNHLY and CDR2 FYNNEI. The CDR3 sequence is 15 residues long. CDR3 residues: CASSLGQGPYQPQHF. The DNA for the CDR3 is TGTGCCAGCAGCCTCGGACAGGGGCCTTATCAGCCCCAGCATTTT.

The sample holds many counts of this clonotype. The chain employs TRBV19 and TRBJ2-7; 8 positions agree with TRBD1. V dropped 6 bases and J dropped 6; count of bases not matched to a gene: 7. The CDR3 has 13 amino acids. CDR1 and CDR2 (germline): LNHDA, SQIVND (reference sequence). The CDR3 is CASSRQGPSEQYF. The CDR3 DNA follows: TGTGCCAGTAGCCGACAGGGGCCTAGCGAGCAGTACTTC.

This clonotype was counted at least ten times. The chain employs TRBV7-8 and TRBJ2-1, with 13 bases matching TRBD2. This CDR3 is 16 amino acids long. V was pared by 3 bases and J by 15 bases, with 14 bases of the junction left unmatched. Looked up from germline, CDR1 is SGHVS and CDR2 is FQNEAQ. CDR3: CASSLTSGGLNPKSFF. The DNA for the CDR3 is TGTGCCAGCAGCTTGACTAGCGGGGGGCTGAACCCCAAGTCGTTCTTC.

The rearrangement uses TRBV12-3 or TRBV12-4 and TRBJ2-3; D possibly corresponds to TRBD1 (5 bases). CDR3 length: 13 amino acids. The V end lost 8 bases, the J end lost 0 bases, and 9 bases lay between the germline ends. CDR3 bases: TGTGCCAGCGGGGCAGTGAGCACAGATACGCAGTATTTT. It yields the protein CASGAVSTDTQYF.

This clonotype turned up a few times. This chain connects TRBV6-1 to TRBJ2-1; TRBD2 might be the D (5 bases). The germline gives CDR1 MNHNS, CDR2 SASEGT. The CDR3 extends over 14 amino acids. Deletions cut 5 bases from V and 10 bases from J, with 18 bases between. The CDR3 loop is CASSTHYGVNEQFF. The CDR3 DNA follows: TGTGCCAGCAGTACTCATTACGGGGTTAACGAGCAGTTCTTC.

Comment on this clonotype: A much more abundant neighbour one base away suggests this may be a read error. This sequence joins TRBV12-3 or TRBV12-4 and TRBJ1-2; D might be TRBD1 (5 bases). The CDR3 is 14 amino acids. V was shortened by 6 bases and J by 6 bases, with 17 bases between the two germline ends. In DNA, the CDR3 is TGTGCCAGCAGCCGGGGCCCTCGTGGGAATGGCTACACCTTC. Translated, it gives CASSRGPRGNGYTF.

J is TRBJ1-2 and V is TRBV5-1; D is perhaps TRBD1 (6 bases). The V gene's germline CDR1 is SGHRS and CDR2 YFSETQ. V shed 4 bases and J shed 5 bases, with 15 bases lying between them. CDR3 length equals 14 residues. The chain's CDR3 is CASSNSGTSYGYTF. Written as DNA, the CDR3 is TGCGCCAGCAGCAATTCCGGGACAAGTTATGGCTACACCTTC.

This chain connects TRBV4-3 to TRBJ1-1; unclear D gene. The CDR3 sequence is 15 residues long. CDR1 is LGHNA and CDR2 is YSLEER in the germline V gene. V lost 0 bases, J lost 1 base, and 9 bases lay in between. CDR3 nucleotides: TGCGCCAGCAGCCAAGAAGGCAGGACGAACACTGAAGCTTTCTTT. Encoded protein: CASSQEGRTNTEAFF.

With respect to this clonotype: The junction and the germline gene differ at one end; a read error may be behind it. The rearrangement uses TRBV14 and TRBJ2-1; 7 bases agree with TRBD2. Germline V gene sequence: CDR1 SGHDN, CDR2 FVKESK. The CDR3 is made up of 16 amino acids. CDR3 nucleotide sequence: TGTGCCAGCAGCCAAGCGGTCGGGGGGTCCTACAATAAGCAGTTCTTC. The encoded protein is CASSQAVGGSYNKQFF.

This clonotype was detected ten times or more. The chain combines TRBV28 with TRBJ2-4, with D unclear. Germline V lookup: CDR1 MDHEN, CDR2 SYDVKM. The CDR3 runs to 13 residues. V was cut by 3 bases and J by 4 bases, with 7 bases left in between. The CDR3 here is CASSLWSKNIQYF. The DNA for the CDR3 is TGTGCCAGCAGTTTGTGGAGTAAAAACATTCAGTACTTC. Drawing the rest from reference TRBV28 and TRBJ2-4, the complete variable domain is DVKVTQSSRYLVKRTGEKVFLECVQDMDHENMFWYRQDPGLGLRLIYFSYDVKMKEKGDIPEGYSVSREKKERFSLILESASTNQTSMYLCASSLWSKNIQYFGAGTRLSVL.

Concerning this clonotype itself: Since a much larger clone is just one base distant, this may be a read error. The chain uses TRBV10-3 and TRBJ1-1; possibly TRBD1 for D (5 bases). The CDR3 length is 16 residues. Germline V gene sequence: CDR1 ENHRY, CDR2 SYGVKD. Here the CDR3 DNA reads TGTGCCATCAGCAGGGAGGGAGTCGGGAAGAACGCTGAAGCTTTCTTT. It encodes CAISREGVGKNAEAFF.

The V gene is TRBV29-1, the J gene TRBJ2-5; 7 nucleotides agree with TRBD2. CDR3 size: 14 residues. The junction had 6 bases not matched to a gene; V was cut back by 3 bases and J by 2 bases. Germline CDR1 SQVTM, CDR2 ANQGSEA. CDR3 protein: CSVEIAGEQETQYF. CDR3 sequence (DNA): TGCAGCGTTGAGATAGCGGGCGAACAAGAGACCCAGTACTTC. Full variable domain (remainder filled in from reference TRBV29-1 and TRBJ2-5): SAVISQKPSRDICQRGTSLTIQCQVDSQVTMMFWYRQQPGQSLTLIATANQGSEATYESGFVIDKFPISRPNLTFSTLTVSNMSPEDSSIYLCSVEIAGEQETQYFGPGTRLLVL.

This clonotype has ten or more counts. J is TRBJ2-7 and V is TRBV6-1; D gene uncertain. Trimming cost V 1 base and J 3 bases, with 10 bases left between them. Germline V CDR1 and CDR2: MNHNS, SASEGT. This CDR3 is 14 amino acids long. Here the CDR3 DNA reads TGTGCCAGCAGTGAAGGGGCAGCCTACTACGAGCAGTACTTC. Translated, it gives CASSEGAAYYEQYF.

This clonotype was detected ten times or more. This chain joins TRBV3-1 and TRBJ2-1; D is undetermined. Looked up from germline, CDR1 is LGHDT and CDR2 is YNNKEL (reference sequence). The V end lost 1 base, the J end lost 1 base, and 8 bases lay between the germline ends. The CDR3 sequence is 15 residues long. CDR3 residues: CASSQGFGSYNEQFF. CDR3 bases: TGTGCCAGCAGCCAAGGATTCGGATCCTACAATGAGCAGTTCTTC.